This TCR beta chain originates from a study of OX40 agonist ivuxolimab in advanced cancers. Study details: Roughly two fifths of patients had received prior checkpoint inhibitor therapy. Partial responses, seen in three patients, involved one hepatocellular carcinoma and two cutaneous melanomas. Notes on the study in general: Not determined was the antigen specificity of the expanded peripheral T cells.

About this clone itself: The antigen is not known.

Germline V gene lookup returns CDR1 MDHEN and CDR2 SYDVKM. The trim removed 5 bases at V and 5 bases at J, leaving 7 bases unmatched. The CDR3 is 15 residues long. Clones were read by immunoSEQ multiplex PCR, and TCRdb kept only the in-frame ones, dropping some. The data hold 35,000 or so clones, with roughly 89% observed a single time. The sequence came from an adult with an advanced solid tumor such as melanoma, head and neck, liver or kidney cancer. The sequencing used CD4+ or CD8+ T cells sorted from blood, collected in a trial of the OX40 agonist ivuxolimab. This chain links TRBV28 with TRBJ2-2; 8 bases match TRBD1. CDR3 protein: CASSPGGAGTGELFF. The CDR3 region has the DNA TGTGCCAGCAGTCCAGGGGGCGCGGGAACCGGGGAGCTGTTTTTT.